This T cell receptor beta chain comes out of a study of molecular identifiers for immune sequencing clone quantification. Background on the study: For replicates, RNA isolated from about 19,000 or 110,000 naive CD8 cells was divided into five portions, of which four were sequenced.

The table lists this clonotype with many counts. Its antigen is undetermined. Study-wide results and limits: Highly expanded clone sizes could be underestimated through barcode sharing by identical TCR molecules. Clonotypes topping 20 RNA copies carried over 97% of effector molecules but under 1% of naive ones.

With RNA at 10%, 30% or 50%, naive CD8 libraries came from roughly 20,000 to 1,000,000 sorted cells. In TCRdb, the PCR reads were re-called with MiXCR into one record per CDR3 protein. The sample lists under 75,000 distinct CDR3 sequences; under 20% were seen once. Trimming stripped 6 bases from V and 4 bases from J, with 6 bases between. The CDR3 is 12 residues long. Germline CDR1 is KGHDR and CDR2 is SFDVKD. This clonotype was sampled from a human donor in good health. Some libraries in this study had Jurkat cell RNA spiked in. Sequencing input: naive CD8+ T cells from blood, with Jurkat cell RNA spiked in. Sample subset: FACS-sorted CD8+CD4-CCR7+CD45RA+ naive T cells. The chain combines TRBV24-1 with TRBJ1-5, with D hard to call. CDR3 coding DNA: TGTGCCACCAGTCGGAGTAATCAGCCCCAGCATTTT. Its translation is CATSRSNQPQHF.